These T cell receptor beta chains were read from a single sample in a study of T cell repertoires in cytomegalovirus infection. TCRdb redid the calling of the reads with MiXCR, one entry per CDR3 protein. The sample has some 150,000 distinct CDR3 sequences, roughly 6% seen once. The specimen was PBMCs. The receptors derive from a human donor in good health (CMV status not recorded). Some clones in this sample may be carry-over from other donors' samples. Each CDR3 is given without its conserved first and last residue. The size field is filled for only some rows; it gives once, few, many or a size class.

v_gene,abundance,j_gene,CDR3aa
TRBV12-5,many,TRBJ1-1,ASGLAPRGSGTKIAMNTEAF
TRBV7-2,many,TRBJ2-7,ASSFQRFYEQY
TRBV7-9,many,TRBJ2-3,ASSPGQSSTDTQY
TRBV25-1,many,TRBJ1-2,ASSDRTPYGYT
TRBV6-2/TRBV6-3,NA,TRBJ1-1,ASRARQGWTTEAF
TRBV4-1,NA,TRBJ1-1,ASSQDTGQSTTEAF
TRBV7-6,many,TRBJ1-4,ASSLGTGGEKLF
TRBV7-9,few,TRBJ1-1,ASSQHGQGNTEAF
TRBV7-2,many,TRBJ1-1,ASSSAEGYTEAF
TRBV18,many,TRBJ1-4,ASSLGPSGTNEKLF
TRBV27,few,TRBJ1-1,ASSLTGTGNTEAF
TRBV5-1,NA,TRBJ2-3,ASSSSFSDTQY
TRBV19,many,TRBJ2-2,ASQRGDWTGELF
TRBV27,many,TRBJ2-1,ASSLGPGQGRVTSYNEQF
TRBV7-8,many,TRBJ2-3,ASSLAGGRVGYTQY
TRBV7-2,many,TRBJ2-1,ASSLWDRLNNEQF
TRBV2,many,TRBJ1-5,ASSGTGNQPQH
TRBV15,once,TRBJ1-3,ATSRPDRGLSGNTIY
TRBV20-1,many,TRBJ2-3,SASRAGSTDTQY
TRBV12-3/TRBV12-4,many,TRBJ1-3,ASSTTGSPGNTIY
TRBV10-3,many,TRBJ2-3,AIWLAGSTDTQY
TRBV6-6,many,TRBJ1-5,ASRTRTGGQPQH
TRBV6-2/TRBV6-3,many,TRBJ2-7,ASSYSMDRDFYEQY
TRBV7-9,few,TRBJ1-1,ASSLGTVAAF
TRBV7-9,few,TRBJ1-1,ASSLGREYTEAF
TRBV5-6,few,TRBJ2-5,ASSYLDRKETQY
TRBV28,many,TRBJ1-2,ASSSYLQGAARGYT
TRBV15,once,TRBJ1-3,ATSRDPLMGSGNTIY
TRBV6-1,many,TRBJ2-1,ASSDRTGGYNEQF
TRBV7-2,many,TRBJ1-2,ASIYDSEYGYT
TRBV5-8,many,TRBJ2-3,ASRRQGYTDTQY